The present TCR beta chain was sequenced within a study of shared clonotypes between healthy human individuals. The CDR3 is 16 amino acids. V was pared by 0 bases and J by 5 bases, with 17 bases between. Per the germline V gene, CDR1 is LGHNA and CDR2 is YSLEER. Study-level points and caveats: When naive CD4 clonotypes were compared across four donors, about 4.8% were shared.

Positively selected for CCR7, the CD45RO-negative cells used as naive CD8 cells excluded terminally differentiated effector memory CD45RA+ cells. The table came from immunoSEQ multiplex PCR; TCRdb's copy has only in-frame clones and leaves some out. The top ten hold 20% to 30% of the sample, which has under 850,000 clones, 90% to 95% seen once. A remark on this clone: The target antigen is unknown.

This sequence was found in a man aged 25 to 40 in good health. The genes are TRBV4-3 and TRBJ2-7; TRBD1 might be the D (6 bases). What was sequenced was naive CD8+ T cells sorted from blood. For the CDR3, the DNA is TGCGCCAGCAGCCAAGATACTACAGGGATCGTCCACGAGCAGTACTTC. It translates to CASSQDTTGIVHEQYF.